A selection of T cell receptor beta chains follows, all from one sample in a study of vaccination effects on CD4 cells after COVID-19. Their recognized antigens are unknown. The method was immunoSEQ multiplex PCR; TCRdb's version includes in-frame clones alone and lacks a portion of them. The sample lists 10,000 to 15,000 clones, 71% occurring once. Sequencing was performed on CD4+ T cells from PBMCs cultured with SARS-CoV-2 spike peptides, taken after COVID-19 vaccination. The receptor source for this set is a human donor who received a COVID-19 vaccine. Both conserved end residues are part of each CDR3. D genes are given only for firm matches. Some rows have no size entry. The others give once, few or many, or a class for an expanded clone.

CDR3 DNA: TGTGCCAGCAGCTTAGGTTTCCGGGCTAAGCAGTTCTTC; CDR3 protein: CASSLGFRAKQFF; J gene: TRBJ2-1; D gene: NA; clone size: NA; V gene: TRBV7-2
CDR3 DNA: TGTGCCAGCAGCTTAGCGGTGGGACCGGATACTATGTACGAGCAGTACTTC; CDR3 protein: CASSLAVGPDTMYEQYF; J gene: TRBJ2-7; D gene: NA; clone size: few; V gene: TRBV7-2
CDR3 DNA: TGCAGCGTTGCGGGACAGGGTGACAATGAGCAGTTCTTC; CDR3 protein: CSVAGQGDNEQFF; J gene: TRBJ2-1; D gene: TRBD1; clone size: NA; V gene: TRBV29-1
CDR3 DNA: TGCAGCGCATCCAAGGACAGTAATTCACCCCTCCACTTT; CDR3 protein: CSASKDSNSPLHF; J gene: TRBJ1-6; D gene: NA; clone size: NA; V gene: TRBV29-1
CDR3 DNA: TGTGCCAGCAGCTTGGGTCCGTCTGGGGCCAACGTCCTGACTTTC; CDR3 protein: CASSLGPSGANVLTF; J gene: TRBJ2-6; D gene: NA; clone size: NA; V gene: TRBV7-2
CDR3 DNA: TGTGCCACCATGAGTACTGAAGCTTTCTTT; CDR3 protein: CATMSTEAFF; J gene: TRBJ1-1; D gene: NA; clone size: NA; V gene: TRBV12-3/TRBV12-4
CDR3 DNA: TGCAGCGTTGAGACCAGGTTAAGCACTGAAGCTTTCTTT; CDR3 protein: CSVETRLSTEAFF; J gene: TRBJ1-1; D gene: NA; clone size: NA; V gene: TRBV29-1
CDR3 DNA: TGCGCCAGCAGCCAAGTTCTCCGGGGGGAGACCCAGTACTTC; CDR3 protein: CASSQVLRGETQYF; J gene: TRBJ2-5; D gene: NA; clone size: NA; V gene: TRBV4-1
CDR3 DNA: TGCAGTGCTAGTCTTGGACTAGCGTCCGGGGAGCTGTTTTTT; CDR3 protein: CSASLGLASGELFF; J gene: TRBJ2-2; D gene: TRBD2; clone size: NA; V gene: TRBV20-1
CDR3 DNA: TGTGCCAGCAGCGTAGCCCCCGAACAGGGGCGGGGTAATGAAAAACTGTTTTTT; CDR3 protein: CASSVAPEQGRGNEKLFF; J gene: TRBJ1-4; D gene: TRBD1; clone size: NA; V gene: TRBV9
CDR3 DNA: TGTGCCAGCGGAGCGGCGCGGGGTTCCTACAATGAGCAGTTCTTC; CDR3 protein: CASGAARGSYNEQFF; J gene: TRBJ2-1; D gene: NA; clone size: NA; V gene: TRBV2
CDR3 DNA: TGTGCCAGCAGCTTAGGCAGTTCGGGTTCACCCCTCCACTTT; CDR3 protein: CASSLGSSGSPLHF; J gene: TRBJ1-6; D gene: NA; clone size: few; V gene: TRBV7-8
CDR3 DNA: TGCGCCAGCAGCTTGTACGGTCGGAGCACTGAAGCTTTCTTT; CDR3 protein: CASSLYGRSTEAFF; J gene: TRBJ1-1; D gene: NA; clone size: NA; V gene: TRBV5-1
CDR3 DNA: TGTGCCAGCAGGTCCCGGGACAGGGGAACGGTCCACTTT; CDR3 protein: CASRSRDRGTVHF; J gene: TRBJ1-6; D gene: TRBD1; clone size: NA; V gene: TRBV7-2
CDR3 DNA: TGTGCCAGTAGCCGAACAGGGGGCGCGACTGAAGCTTTCTTT; CDR3 protein: CASSRTGGATEAFF; J gene: TRBJ1-1; D gene: TRBD1; clone size: NA; V gene: TRBV19
CDR3 DNA: TGTGCCAGCAGCTTCCCCGGACAGGGGGTTGAAAAACTGTTTTTT; CDR3 protein: CASSFPGQGVEKLFF; J gene: TRBJ1-4; D gene: TRBD1; clone size: NA; V gene: TRBV7-9
CDR3 DNA: TGTGCCTGGAGCGGGACAGGGGGCGATTCGAACACCGGGGAGCTGTTTTTT; CDR3 protein: CAWSGTGGDSNTGELFF; J gene: TRBJ2-2; D gene: TRBD1; clone size: medium-sized; V gene: TRBV30
CDR3 DNA: TGCGCCAGCAGCGAAACGCCGACGGGACTTTTGGAAGAGACCCAGTACTTC; CDR3 protein: CASSETPTGLLEETQYF; J gene: TRBJ2-5; D gene: NA; clone size: once; V gene: TRBV4-1
CDR3 DNA: TGTGCCAGAAGCTTAAAGAACTCTGGAAACACCATATATTTT; CDR3 protein: CARSLKNSGNTIYF; J gene: TRBJ1-3; D gene: NA; clone size: few; V gene: TRBV5-3
CDR3 DNA: TGTGCCAGCCGCCGCATGCGGGAAGAATCACCCCTCCACTTT; CDR3 protein: CASRRMREESPLHF; J gene: TRBJ1-6; D gene: NA; clone size: NA; V gene: TRBV28
CDR3 DNA: TGTGCCAGCAGCTCTACCCCCCTCAACATGGGCACTGAAGCTTTCTTT; CDR3 protein: CASSSTPLNMGTEAFF; J gene: TRBJ1-1; D gene: NA; clone size: NA; V gene: TRBV7-2
CDR3 DNA: TGTGCCAGCAGCTCAGTGTACGAGCAGTACTTC; CDR3 protein: CASSSVYEQYF; J gene: TRBJ2-7; D gene: NA; clone size: medium-sized; V gene: TRBV7-2
CDR3 DNA: TGTGCCAGCGCAACAGGGGGGGGAAACACCATATATTTT; CDR3 protein: CASATGGGNTIYF; J gene: TRBJ1-3; D gene: TRBD1; clone size: NA; V gene: TRBV14
CDR3 DNA: TGTGCCAGCAGCCAAGATCGATCGAAGCAGTTCTTC; CDR3 protein: CASSQDRSKQFF; J gene: TRBJ2-1; D gene: NA; clone size: NA; V gene: TRBV14